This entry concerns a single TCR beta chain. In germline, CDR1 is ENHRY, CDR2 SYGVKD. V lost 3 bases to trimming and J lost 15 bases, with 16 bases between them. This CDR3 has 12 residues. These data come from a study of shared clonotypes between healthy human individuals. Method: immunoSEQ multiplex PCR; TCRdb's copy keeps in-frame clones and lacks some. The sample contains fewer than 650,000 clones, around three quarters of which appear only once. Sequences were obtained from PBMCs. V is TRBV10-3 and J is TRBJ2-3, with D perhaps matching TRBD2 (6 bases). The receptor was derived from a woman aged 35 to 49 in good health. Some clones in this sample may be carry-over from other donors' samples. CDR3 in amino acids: CAISDRGLAYYF. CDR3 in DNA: TGTGCCATCAGTGACCGTGGGCTAGCGTATTATTTT.